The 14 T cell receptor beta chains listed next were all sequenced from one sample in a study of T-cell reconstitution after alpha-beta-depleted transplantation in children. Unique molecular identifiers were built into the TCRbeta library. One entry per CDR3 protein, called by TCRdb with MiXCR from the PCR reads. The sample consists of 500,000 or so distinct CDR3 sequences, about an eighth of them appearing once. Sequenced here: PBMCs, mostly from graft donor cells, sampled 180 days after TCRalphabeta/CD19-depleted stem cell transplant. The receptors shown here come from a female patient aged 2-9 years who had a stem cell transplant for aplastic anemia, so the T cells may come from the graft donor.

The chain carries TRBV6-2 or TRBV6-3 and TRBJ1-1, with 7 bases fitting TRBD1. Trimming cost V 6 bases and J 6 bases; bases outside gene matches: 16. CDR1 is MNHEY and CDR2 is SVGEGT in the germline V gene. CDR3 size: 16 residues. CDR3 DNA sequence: TGTGCCAGCAGCTGGGCCTTGTACAGGGGTAACCCTGAAGCTTTCTTT. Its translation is CASSWALYRGNPEAFF.

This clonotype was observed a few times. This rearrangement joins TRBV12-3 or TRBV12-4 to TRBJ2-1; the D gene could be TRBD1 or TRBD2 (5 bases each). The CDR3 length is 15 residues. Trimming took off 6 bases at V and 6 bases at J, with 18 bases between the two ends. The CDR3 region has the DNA TGTGCCAGCAGCTTCGGGACCCCCCTGGGCAATGAGCAGTTCTTC. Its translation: CASSFGTPLGNEQFF.

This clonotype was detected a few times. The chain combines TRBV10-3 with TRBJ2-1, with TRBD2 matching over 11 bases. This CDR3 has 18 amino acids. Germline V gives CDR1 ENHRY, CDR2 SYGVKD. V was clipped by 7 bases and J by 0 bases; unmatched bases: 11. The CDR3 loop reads CAIKGQGGLAGSYNEQFF. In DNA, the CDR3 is TGTGCCATCAAAGGACAGGGCGGACTAGCGGGCTCCTACAATGAGCAGTTCTTC.

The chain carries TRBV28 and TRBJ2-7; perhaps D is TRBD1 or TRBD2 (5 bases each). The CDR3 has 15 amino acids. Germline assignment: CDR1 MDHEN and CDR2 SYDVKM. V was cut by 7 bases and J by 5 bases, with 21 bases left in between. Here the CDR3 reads CASNTGTASANEQYF. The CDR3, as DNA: TGTGCCAGCAACACCGGGACCGCCAGCGCCAACGAGCAGTACTTC.

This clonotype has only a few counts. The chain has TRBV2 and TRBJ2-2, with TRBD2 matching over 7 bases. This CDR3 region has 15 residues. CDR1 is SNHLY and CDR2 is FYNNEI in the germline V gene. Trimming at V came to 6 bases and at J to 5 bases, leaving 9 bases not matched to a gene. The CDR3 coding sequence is TGTGCCAGCAGGGGGAGAACTAGCGAAACCGGGGAGCTGTTTTTT. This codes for CASRGRTSETGELFF.

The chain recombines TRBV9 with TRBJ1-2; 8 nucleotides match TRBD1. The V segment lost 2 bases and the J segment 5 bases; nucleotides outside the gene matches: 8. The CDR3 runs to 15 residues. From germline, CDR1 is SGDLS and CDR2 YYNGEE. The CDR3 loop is CASSVSGQGEYGYTF. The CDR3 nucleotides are TGTGCCAGCAGCGTTTCTGGACAGGGCGAATATGGCTACACCTTC.

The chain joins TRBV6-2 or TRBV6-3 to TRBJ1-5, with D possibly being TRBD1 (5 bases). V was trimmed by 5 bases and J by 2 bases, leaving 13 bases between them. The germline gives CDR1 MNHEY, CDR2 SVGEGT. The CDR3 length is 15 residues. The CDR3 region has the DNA TGTGCCAGCAGTAACAGGACCCCAGGCAATCAGCCCCAGCATTTT. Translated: CASSNRTPGNQPQHF.

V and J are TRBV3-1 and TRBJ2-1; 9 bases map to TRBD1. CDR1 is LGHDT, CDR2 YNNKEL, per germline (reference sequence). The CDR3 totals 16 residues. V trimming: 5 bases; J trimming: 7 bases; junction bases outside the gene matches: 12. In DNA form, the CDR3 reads TGTGCCAGCAGCGCCGCCGGGACAGGGTCAAGGAATGAGCAGTTCTTC. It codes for CASSAAGTGSRNEQFF.

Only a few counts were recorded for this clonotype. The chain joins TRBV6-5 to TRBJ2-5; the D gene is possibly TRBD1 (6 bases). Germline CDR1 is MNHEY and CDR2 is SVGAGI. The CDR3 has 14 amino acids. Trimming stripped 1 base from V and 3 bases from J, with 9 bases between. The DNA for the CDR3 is TGTGCCAGCAGTTACTTCCCAGGGGAAGAGACCCAGTACTTC. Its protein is CASSYFPGEETQYF.

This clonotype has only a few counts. For the CDR3, the DNA is TGTGCCAGCAGCTTTAAGACAGGGTCGATGAACACTGAAGCTTTCTTT. Translation: CASSFKTGSMNTEAFF. V is TRBV7-9 and J is TRBJ1-1, with TRBD1 matching over 7 bases. The germline CDR1 and CDR2 sequences are SEHNR and FQNEAQ (reference sequence). V shed 3 bases and J 0 bases; nucleotides not matched to a gene: 7. The CDR3 has 16 residues. Variable domain in full (rest from reference TRBV7-9 and TRBJ1-1): DTGVSQNPRHKITKRGQNVTFRCDPISEHNRLYWYRQTLGQGPEFLTYFQNEAQLEKSRLLSDRFSAERPKGSFSTLEIQRTEQGDSAMYLCASSFKTGSMNTEAFFGQGTRLTVV.

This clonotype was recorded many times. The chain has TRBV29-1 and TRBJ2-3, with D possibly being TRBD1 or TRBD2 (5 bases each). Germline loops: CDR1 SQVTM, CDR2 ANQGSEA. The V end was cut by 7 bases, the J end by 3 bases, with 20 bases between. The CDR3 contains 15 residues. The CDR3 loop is CSAEGWAWKTDTQYF. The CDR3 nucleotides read TGCAGCGCTGAGGGGTGGGCCTGGAAGACAGATACGCAGTATTTT.

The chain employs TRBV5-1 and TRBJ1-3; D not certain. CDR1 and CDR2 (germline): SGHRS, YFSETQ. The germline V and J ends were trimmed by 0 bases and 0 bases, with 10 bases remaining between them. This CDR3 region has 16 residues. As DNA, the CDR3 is TGCGCCAGCAGCTTGGATGGCACGAGCTCTGGAAACACCATATATTTT. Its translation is CASSLDGTSSGNTIYF.

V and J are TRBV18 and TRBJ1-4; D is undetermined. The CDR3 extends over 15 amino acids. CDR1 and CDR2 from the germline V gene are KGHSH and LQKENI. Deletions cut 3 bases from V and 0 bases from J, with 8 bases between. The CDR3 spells CASSPELTTNEKLFF. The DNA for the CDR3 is TGTGCCAGCTCACCGGAGCTGACAACTAATGAAAAACTGTTTTTT.

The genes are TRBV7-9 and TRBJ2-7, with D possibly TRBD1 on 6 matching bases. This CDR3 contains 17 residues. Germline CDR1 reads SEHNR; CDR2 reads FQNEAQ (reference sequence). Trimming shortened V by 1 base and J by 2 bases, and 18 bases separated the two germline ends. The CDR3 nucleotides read TGTGCCAGCAGCTTAGGTTTTAGCCAGGGGTCCCCCTACGAGCAGTACTTC. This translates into CASSLGFSQGSPYEQYF.